This T cell receptor beta chain derives from a study of blood T cell repertoires in COVID-19. Points on this clone: Additional DNA sequences in this sample encode the identical CDR3.

Assignments of participants to cohorts depended upon their own reported clinical history. This CDR3 has 13 residues. Looked up from germline, CDR1 is SGHAT and CDR2 is FQNNGV. Trimming removed 1 base at V and 3 bases at J, with 6 bases between. The assay was immunoSEQ multiplex PCR, and TCRdb's table has in-frame clones only and misses some. Here the sample spans roughly 450,000 clones, around 91% being singletons. The specimen sequenced was PBMCs or T cells enriched from blood (not recorded which). The receptor was isolated from a man aged 18-30 years who had recovered from COVID-19. The chain is built from TRBV11-2 and TRBJ2-5; no clear D gene. This chain's CDR3 is CASSLGQKETQYF. The CDR3 DNA is TGTGCCAGCAGCTTAGGGCAGAAAGAGACCCAGTACTTC.